This passage covers 9 T cell receptor beta chains from one sample sequenced in a study of cytomegalovirus exposure and HLA in healthy donors. The method was immunoSEQ multiplex PCR; TCRdb's version includes in-frame clones alone and lacks a portion of them. The sample contains around 400,000 clones, about nine tenths of which appear only once. Sample: PBMCs. Receptor source: a woman younger than 30 in good health and CMV-seronegative.

CDR3 residues: CASSSPGQGVADTQYF. In nucleotides, the CDR3 is TGCGCCAGCAGCTCACCGGGACAGGGGGTCGCAGATACGCAGTATTTT. V gene TRBV5-1 combines with J gene TRBJ2-3, with 11 positions matching TRBD1. There are 16 residues in the CDR3. The V and J ends lost 3 bases and 4 bases, in that order; junction bases with no gene match: 7. Germline CDR1 is SGHRS and CDR2 is YFSETQ.

This clone occurred a few times. V is TRBV28 and J is TRBJ1-1, with D possibly matching TRBD1 (5 bases). V lost 5 bases to trimming and J lost 6 bases, with 10 bases between them. This CDR3 region has 12 residues. Per the germline V gene, CDR1 is MDHEN and CDR2 is SYDVKM. CDR3 sequence (DNA): TGTGCCAGCAGTCTCTGGGGGGCTGAAGCTTTCTTT. Protein sequence: CASSLWGAEAFF.

The chain joins TRBV15 to TRBJ1-3, with D uncertain. The length of the CDR3 is 17 residues. The germline CDR1 and CDR2 sequences are LNHNV and YYDKDF (reference sequence). V was clipped by 0 bases and J by 0 bases, with 12 bases between them. CDR3 sequence: CATSRDGGFYSGNTIYF. Here the CDR3 DNA reads TGTGCCACCAGCAGAGATGGAGGGTTCTACTCTGGAAACACCATATATTTT.

This chain links TRBV7-9 with TRBJ2-1, with 13 bases matching TRBD2. The junction had 8 bases not matched to a gene; V was cut back by 1 base and J by 2 bases. The germline V gene has CDR1 SEHNR and CDR2 FQNEAQ (reference sequence). The CDR3 covers 19 residues. The DNA for the CDR3 is TGTGCCAGCAGCTTAGGGGCAGGGACTAGCGGGACACCCTACAATGAGCAGTTCTTC. This sequence encodes CASSLGAGTSGTPYNEQFF.

The CDR3 reads CASSLVPSENLYEQYF. The CDR3 DNA follows: TGCGCCAGCAGCTTGGTACCTAGCGAGAACCTTTACGAGCAGTACTTC. The gene calls are TRBV5-1 and TRBJ2-7; maybe TRBD2 (6 bases). CDR3 length equals 16 residues. V dropped 0 bases and J dropped 4 bases, with 17 bases sitting between them. Germline loops: CDR1 SGHRS, CDR2 YFSETQ.

This CDR3 is CASSPRAVVATNEKLFF. For the CDR3, the DNA is TGTGCCAGCAGTCCGAGGGCCGTGGTTGCAACTAATGAAAAACTGTTTTTT. The rearrangement uses TRBV28 and TRBJ1-4; D remains ambiguous. Between the trimmed V and J ends, which lost 5 bases and 0 bases, there was a span of 16 bases. Germline V gene sequence: CDR1 MDHEN, CDR2 SYDVKM. This CDR3 is built from 17 residues.

The gene calls are TRBV14 and TRBJ1-6; 11 bases align to TRBD1. This CDR3 has 16 amino acids. V shed 0 bases, J shed 9 bases, and the junction held 4 bases outside the gene matches. CDR1 and CDR2 from the germline V gene are SGHDN and FVKESK. CDR3 protein: CASSQDYGTGGSPLHF. The CDR3 DNA reads TGTGCCAGCAGCCAAGATTACGGGACAGGGGGTTCACCCCTCCACTTT.

The rearrangement links TRBV28 to TRBJ1-3; D uncertain. Germline CDR1 MDHEN, CDR2 SYDVKM. CDR3 length equals 14 residues. The V end was cut by 2 bases, the J end by 9 bases, with 14 bases between. This CDR3 is CASSLVELVGTIYF. The CDR3 DNA reads TGTGCCAGCAGTTTAGTAGAACTAGTTGGCACCATATATTTT.

The rearrangement links TRBV6-1 to TRBJ1-1, with 7 bases that match TRBD1. The CDR3 covers 14 residues. Germline V CDR1 and CDR2: MNHNS, SASEGT. J gave up 4 bases and V 6 bases, and 8 bases lay outside the gene matches. In DNA form, the CDR3 reads TGTGCCAGCAGCAGACAGGGAAAGGTCACTGAAGCTTTCTTT. This encodes CASSRQGKVTEAFF.